A selection of T cell receptor beta chains follows, all from one sample in a study of T cell repertoires in cytomegalovirus infection. Via MiXCR, TCRdb re-called the reads, giving one row per CDR3 protein. The table lists around 310,000 distinct CDR3 sequences, roughly 29% of them singletons, with 15% to 25% in the top ten. These TCRs are of unknown antigen specificity. The specimen was cultured PBMCs, collected from culture after CMV antigen stimulation. The receptors come from a human donor in good health (CMV status not recorded). Some clones in this sample may be carry-over from other donors' samples. Each CDR3 is given with its conserved first and last residue. The D gene is left open where the match is weak. Size is omitted from some rows. Given values are once, few, many or a class for expanded clones.

v_gene	abundance	d_gene	j_gene	CDR3nt	CDR3aa
TRBV7-2	many	NA	TRBJ2-4	TGTGCCAGCAGCTTAGGGACTAAATTGAAGTACTTC	CASSLGTKLKYF
TRBV7-6	many	TRBD2	TRBJ2-3	TGTGCCAGCAGCTTAGGGCTAGCGGGGGGGCCAGATACGCAGTATTTT	CASSLGLAGGPDTQYF
TRBV7-8	NA	NA	TRBJ1-3	TGTGCCAGCAGCTTAGTACAGGGAGGTTGGAACACCATATATTTT	CASSLVQGGWNTIYF
TRBV19	NA	NA	TRBJ2-2	TGTGCCAGTACCTTTTACAGGGAGGACACCGGGGAGCTGTTTTTT	CASTFYREDTGELFF
TRBV7-8	many	TRBD1	TRBJ2-3	TGTGCCAGTGGGACAGGGAAGAGCACAGATACGCAGTATTTT	CASGTGKSTDTQYF
TRBV14	few	TRBD2	TRBJ2-7	TGTGCCAGCAGCCCCTTACTAGCGCCCCTTTTCTACGAGCAGTACTTC	CASSPLLAPLFYEQYF
TRBV11-2	many	NA	TRBJ2-1	TGTGCCAGCAGCTTAGATGGCGAGAGTTACGATGAGCAGTTCTTC	CASSLDGESYDEQFF
TRBV19	once	NA	TRBJ1-5	TGTGCCAGTAGCCCGAATAGCCCAGGGGCCCTTAGCAATCAGCCCCAGCATTTT	CASSPNSPGALSNQPQHF
TRBV7-9	few	NA	TRBJ1-1	TGTGCCAGCAGCCCACCACAGGGGAACACTGAAGCTTTCTTT	CASSPPQGNTEAFF
TRBV12-3/TRBV12-4	NA	TRBD2	TRBJ2-1	TGTGCCAGCAGTTTTACTAGCGGGAGTGGGGAGGAGCAGTTCTTC	CASSFTSGSGEEQFF
TRBV7-9	many	NA	TRBJ2-5	TGTGCCAGCAGCGCCCCCCGTCAAGAGACCCAGTACTTC	CASSAPRQETQYF
TRBV19	NA	NA	TRBJ2-1	TGTGCCAGTAGTCTCCGGTCCCGCGGTGAGCAGTTCTTC	CASSLRSRGEQFF
TRBV28	few	TRBD2	TRBJ2-3	TGTGCCAGCAGTTTATCCCGGACTAGCGGGAGTGGGGCAGATACGCAGTATTTT	CASSLSRTSGSGADTQYF
TRBV29-1	NA	TRBD2	TRBJ2-7	TGCAGCGTTGTCCTCGGACTAGCGGGAGATGGGTACGAGCAGTACTTC	CSVVLGLAGDGYEQYF
TRBV2	NA	NA	TRBJ2-7	TGTGCCAGCAGTGAAGTGATGGGGGGGCTAGCCTACGAGCAGTACTTC	CASSEVMGGLAYEQYF
TRBV19	few	TRBD2	TRBJ2-1	TGTGCCAGTAGCCCGGGAGGACCCCCCAATGAGCAGTTCTTC	CASSPGGPPNEQFF
TRBV5-1	few	TRBD1	TRBJ2-7	TGCGCCAGCAGCTATACGACAGGGGATGCGTACGAGCAGTACTTC	CASSYTTGDAYEQYF
TRBV19	many	NA	TRBJ1-3	TGTGCCAGTAGTCCCCGACGGAACACCATATATTTT	CASSPRRNTIYF
TRBV6-6	NA	NA	TRBJ1-1	TGTGCCAGCAGCTACGGTCAAGTGGGTGAAGCTTTCTTT	CASSYGQVGEAFF
TRBV7-3	few	NA	TRBJ2-7	TGTGCCAGCAGCAACACCCCCAGGGAAGAGCAGTACTTC	CASSNTPREEQYF
TRBV7-9	NA	TRBD1	TRBJ1-2	TGTGCCAGCAGCTCCGGACAGGGGCGAGACTATGGCTACACCTTC	CASSSGQGRDYGYTF
TRBV29-1	few	NA	TRBJ2-1	TGCAGCGTTGACCTGGAATACAATGAGCAGTTCTTC	CSVDLEYNEQFF
TRBV20-1	NA	NA	TRBJ1-5	TGCAGTGCTAGTACGGGTGACAATCAGCCCCAGCATTTT	CSASTGDNQPQHF
TRBV12-3/TRBV12-4	NA	NA	TRBJ2-1	TGTGCCAGCAGTTACAACTACAATGAGCAGTTCTTC	CASSYNYNEQFF
TRBV6-5	few	NA	TRBJ1-5	TGTGCCAGCAGTTACTCAATCAGGGGCAATCAGCCCCAGCATTTT	CASSYSIRGNQPQHF
TRBV23-1	NA	NA	TRBJ1-2	TGCGCCATCTGGGGTTATTGCTATGGCTACACCTTC	CAIWGYCYGYTF
TRBV7-6	few	TRBD1	TRBJ2-6	TGTGCCAGCAGCTCAACACTAGGGGGCTTCGCTGGGGCCAACGTCCTGACTTTC	CASSSTLGGFAGANVLTF
TRBV10-3	NA	NA	TRBJ1-4	TGTGCCATCAAGGAGGACACCCAGGGGGAAAAACTGTTTTTT	CAIKEDTQGEKLFF
TRBV11-2	few	NA	TRBJ2-1	TGTGCCAGCAGCCCCCGTCGGCGGAGCTCCTACAATGAGCAGTTCTTC	CASSPRRRSSYNEQFF
TRBV7-9	once	NA	TRBJ2-1	TGTGCCAGCAGCTTAGCGGCTAGCGTAAATGAGCAGTTCTTC	CASSLAASVNEQFF
TRBV7-2	NA	NA	TRBJ1-2	TGTGCCAGCAGCTTAGACCCCGAGGGTACTAACTATGGCTACACCTTC	CASSLDPEGTNYGYTF
TRBV6-1	many	TRBD1	TRBJ2-1	TGTGCCAGCAGTGAATCGTTTGGACAGGGGAGTAACGAGCAGTTCTTC	CASSESFGQGSNEQFF
TRBV20-1	NA	NA	TRBJ2-5	TGCAGTGCAAGAGAGGACGTCGAGACCCAGTACTTC	CSAREDVETQYF
TRBV7-9	many	NA	TRBJ2-6	TGTGCCAGCAGCTTGAGCGGGCAGGGGCCCAACGTCCTGACTTTC	CASSLSGQGPNVLTF
TRBV6-2/TRBV6-3	NA	NA	TRBJ1-1	TGTGCCAGCAGTTACGGGATATCGAACACTGAAGCTTTCTTT	CASSYGISNTEAFF